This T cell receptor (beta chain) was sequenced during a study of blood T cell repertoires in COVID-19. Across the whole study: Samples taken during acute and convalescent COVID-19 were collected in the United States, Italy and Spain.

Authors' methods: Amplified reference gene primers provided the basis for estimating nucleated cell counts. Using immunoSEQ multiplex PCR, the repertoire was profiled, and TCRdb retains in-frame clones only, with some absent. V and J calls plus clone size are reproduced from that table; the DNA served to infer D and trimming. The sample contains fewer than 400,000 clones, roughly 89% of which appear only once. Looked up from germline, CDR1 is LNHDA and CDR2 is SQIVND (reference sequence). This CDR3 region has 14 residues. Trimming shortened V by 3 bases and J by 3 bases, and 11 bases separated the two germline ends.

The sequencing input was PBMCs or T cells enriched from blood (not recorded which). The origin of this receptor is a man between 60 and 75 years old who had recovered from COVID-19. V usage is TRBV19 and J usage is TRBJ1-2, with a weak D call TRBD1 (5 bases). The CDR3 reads CASSISRDHYGYTF. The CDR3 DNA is TGTGCCAGTAGTATTTCGCGGGACCACTATGGCTACACCTTC. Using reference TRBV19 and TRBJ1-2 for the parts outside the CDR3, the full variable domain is DGGITQSPKYLFRKEGQNVTLSCEQNLNHDAMYWYRQDPGQGLRLIYYSQIVNDFQKGDIAEGYSVSREKKESFPLTVTSAQKNPTAFYLCASSISRDHYGYTFGSGTRLTVV.